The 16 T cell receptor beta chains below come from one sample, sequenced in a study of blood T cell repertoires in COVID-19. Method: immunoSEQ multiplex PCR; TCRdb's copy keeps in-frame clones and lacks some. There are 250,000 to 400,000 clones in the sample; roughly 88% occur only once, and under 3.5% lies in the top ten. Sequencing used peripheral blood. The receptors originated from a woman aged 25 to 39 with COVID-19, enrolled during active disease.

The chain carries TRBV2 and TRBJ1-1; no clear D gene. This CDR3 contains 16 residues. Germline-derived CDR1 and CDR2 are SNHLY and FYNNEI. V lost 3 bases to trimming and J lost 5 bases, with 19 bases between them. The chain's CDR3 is CASSDSSGPYDTEAFF. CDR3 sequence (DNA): TGTGCCAGCAGTGATTCTTCGGGTCCCTATGATACTGAAGCTTTCTTT.

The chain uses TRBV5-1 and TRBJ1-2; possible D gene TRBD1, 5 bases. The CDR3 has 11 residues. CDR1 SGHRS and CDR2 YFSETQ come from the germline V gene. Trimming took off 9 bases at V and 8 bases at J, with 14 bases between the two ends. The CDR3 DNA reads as TGCGCCATTCCGGAGGGGTCCGGCTACACCTTC. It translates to CAIPEGSGYTF. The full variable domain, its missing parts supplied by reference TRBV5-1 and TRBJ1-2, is KAGVTQTPRYLIKTRGQQVTLSCSPISGHRSVSWYQQTPGQGLQFLFEYFSETQRNKGNFPGRFSGRQFSNSRSEMNVSTLELGDSALYLCAIPEGSGYTFGSGTRLTVV.

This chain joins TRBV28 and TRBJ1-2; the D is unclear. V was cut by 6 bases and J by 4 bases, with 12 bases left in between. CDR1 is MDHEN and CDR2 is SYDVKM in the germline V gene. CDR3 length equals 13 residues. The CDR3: CASSSEEPYGYTF. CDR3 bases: TGTGCCAGCAGCTCTGAGGAACCCTATGGCTACACCTTC.

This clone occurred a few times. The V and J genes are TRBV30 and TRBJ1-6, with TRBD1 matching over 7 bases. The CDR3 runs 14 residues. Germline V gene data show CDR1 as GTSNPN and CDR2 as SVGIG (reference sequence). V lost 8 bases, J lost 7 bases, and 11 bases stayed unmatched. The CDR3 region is CAGLKTGLNSPLHF. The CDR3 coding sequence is TGTGCCGGCTTGAAGACAGGGCTCAATTCACCCCTCCACTTT.

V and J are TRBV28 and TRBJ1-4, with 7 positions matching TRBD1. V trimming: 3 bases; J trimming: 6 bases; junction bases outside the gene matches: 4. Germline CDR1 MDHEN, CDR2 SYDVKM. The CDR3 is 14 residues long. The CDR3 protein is CASSLRQGDEKLFF. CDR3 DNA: TGTGCCAGCAGTTTGAGACAGGGTGATGAAAAACTGTTTTTT.

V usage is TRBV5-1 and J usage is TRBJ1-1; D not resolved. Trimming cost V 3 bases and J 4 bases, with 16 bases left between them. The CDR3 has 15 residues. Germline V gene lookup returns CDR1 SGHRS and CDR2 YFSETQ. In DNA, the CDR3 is TGCGCCAGCAGCTCCGATAGTGGGCCGACCACTGAAGCTTTCTTT. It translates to CASSSDSGPTTEAFF.

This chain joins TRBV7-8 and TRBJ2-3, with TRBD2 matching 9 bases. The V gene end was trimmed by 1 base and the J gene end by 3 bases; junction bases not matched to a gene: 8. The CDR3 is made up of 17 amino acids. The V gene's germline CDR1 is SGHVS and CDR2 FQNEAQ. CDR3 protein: CASSLVIASGRTDTQYF. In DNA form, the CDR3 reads TGTGCCAGCAGCTTAGTTATCGCGAGCGGGAGGACAGATACGCAGTATTTT.

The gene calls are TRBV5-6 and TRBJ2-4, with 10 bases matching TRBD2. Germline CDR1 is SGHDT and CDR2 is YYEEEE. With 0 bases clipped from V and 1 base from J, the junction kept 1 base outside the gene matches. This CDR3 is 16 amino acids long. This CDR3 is CASSLELAGAKNIQYF. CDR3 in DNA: TGTGCCAGCAGCTTGGAACTAGCGGGGGCCAAAAACATTCAGTACTTC.

This chain's CDR3 is CSVGQAANTGELFF. CDR3 bases: TGCAGCGTTGGGCAGGCAGCGAACACCGGGGAGCTGTTTTTT. The J gene is TRBJ2-2, the V gene TRBV29-1; D is ambiguous. Between the trimmed V and J ends, which lost 4 bases and 0 bases, there was a span of 9 bases. The CDR3 is made up of 14 amino acids. CDR1 SQVTM and CDR2 ANQGSEA come from the germline V gene.

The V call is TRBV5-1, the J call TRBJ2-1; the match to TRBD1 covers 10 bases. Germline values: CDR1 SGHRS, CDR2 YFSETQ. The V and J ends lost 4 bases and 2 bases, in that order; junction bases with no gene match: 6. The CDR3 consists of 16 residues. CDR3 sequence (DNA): TGCGCCAGCAGCCCCCGGACAGGGGGGGCCTACAATGAGCAGTTCTTC. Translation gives CASSPRTGGAYNEQFF.

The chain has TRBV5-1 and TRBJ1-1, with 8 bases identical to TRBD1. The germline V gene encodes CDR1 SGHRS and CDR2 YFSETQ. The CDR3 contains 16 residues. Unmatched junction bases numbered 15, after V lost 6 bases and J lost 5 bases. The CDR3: CASNRGILKRQTEAFF. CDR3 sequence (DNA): TGCGCCAGCAACAGGGGGATCCTAAAAAGGCAAACTGAAGCTTTCTTT.

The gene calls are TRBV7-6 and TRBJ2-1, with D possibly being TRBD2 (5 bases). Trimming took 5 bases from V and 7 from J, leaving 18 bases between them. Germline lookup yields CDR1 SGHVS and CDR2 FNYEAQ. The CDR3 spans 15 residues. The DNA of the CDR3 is TGTGCCAGCAGCGGAATCGGGTCTCCGGGGAATGAGCAGTTCTTC. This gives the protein CASSGIGSPGNEQFF. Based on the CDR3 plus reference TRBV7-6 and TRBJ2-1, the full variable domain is GAGVSQSPRYKVTKRGQDVALRCDPISGHVSLYWYRQALGQGPEFLTYFNYEAQQDKSGLPNDRFSAERPEGSISTLTIQRTEQRDSAMYRCASSGIGSPGNEQFFGPGTRLTVL.

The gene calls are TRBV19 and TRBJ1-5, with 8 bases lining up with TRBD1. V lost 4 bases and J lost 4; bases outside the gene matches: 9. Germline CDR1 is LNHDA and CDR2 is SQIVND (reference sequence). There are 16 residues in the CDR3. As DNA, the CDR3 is TGTGCCAGTAGTACATACAGGGGGTCCAGGAATCAGCCCCAGCATTTT. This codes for CASSTYRGSRNQPQHF.

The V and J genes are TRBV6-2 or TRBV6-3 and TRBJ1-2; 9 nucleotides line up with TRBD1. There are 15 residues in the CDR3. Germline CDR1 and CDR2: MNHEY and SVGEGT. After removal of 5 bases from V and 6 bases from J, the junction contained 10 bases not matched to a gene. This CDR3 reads CASSNPPDRGNGYTF. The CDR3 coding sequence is TGTGCCAGCAGTAACCCCCCCGACAGGGGGAATGGCTACACCTTC.

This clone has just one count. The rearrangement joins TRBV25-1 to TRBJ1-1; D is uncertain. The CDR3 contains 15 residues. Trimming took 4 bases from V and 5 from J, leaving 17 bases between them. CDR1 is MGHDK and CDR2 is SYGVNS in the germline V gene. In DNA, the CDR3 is TGTGCCAGCAGTGCTCTCGAGCCCGGGTCGACTGAAGCTTTCTTT. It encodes CASSALEPGSTEAFF.

The CDR3 coding sequence is TGTGCCAGCAGTGAAACCTATTTCAATCAGCCCCAGCATTTT. Its translation is CASSETYFNQPQHF. The chain combines TRBV6-1 with TRBJ1-5; no clear D. The V gene's germline CDR1 is MNHNS and CDR2 SASEGT. The CDR3 runs 14 residues. Trimming stripped 2 bases from V and 3 bases from J, with 8 bases between.